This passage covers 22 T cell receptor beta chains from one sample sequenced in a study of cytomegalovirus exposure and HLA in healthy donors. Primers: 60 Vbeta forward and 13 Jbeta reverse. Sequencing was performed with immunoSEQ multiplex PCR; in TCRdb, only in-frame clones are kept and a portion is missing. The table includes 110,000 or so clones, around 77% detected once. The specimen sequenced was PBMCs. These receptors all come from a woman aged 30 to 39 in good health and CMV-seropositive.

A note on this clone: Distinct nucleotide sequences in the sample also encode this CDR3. CDR3 region: CASRGGNQPQHF. In nucleotides, the CDR3 is TGTGCCTCCCGGGGGGGGAATCAGCCCCAGCATTTT. V gene TRBV6-1 combines with J gene TRBJ1-5; weak D call: TRBD1 (5 bases). The CDR3 has 12 amino acids. V lost 11 bases and J 4 bases, leaving 12 bases between the germline ends. The germline V gene encodes CDR1 MNHNS and CDR2 SASEGT.

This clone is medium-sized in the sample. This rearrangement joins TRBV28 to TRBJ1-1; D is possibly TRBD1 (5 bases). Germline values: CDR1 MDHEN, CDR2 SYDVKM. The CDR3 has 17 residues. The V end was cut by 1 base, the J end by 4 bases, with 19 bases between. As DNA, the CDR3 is TGTGCCAGCAGTTTATCGGAGACAGATTCGGGGGTCACTGAAGCTTTCTTT. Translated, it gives CASSLSETDSGVTEAFF. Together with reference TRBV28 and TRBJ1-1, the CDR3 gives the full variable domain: DVKVTQSSRYLVKRTGEKVFLECVQDMDHENMFWYRQDPGLGLRLIYFSYDVKMKEKGDIPEGYSVSREKKERFSLILESASTNQTSMYLCASSLSETDSGVTEAFFGQGTRLTVV.

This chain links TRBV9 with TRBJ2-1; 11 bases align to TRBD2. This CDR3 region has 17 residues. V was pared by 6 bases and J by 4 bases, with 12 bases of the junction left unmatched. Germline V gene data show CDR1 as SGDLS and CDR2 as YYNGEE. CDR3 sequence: CASTQDGVAGGYNEQFF. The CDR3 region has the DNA TGTGCCAGCACCCAAGATGGTGTAGCGGGAGGGTACAATGAGCAGTTCTTC.

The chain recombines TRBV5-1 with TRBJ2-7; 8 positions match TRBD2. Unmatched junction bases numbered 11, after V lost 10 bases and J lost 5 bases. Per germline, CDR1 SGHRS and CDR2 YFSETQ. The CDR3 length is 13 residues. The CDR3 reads CASAGEGRNEQYF. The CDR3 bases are TGCGCCTCAGCGGGGGAGGGTAGGAACGAGCAGTACTTC.

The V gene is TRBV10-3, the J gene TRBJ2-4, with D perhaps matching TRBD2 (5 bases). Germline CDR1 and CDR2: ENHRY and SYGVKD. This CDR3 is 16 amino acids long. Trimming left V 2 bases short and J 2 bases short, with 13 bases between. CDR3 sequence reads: CAISELATGTKNIQYF. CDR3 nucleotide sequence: TGTGCCATCAGTGAGCTTGCGACGGGAACCAAAAACATTCAGTACTTC.

In DNA form, the CDR3 reads TGTGCCAGCAGCCCCAAAGGGGCGGGGGGGCCGAGCAATACGCAGTATTTT. It codes for CASSPKGAGGPSNTQYF. J is TRBJ2-3 and V is TRBV7-8, with 9 bases identical to TRBD2. Germline values: CDR1 SGHVS, CDR2 FQNEAQ. The V gene end was trimmed by 5 bases and the J gene end by 7 bases; junction bases not matched to a gene: 16. The CDR3 runs to 17 residues.

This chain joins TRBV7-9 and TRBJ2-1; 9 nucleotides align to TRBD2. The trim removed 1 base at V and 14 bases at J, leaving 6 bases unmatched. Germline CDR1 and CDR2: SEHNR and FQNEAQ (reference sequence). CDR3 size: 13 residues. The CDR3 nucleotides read TGTGCCAGCAGCTTAGGACTAGCGGCAAACAAGTTCTTC. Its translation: CASSLGLAANKFF.

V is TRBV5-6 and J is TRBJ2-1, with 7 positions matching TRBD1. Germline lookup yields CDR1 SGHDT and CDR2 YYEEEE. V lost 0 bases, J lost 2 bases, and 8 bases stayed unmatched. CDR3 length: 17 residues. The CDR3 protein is CASSLGSGTDAYNEQFF. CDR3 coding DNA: TGTGCCAGCAGCTTGGGGTCCGGGACAGATGCCTACAATGAGCAGTTCTTC.

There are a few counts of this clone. CDR3 nucleotides: TGTGCCAGCAGCTTAACGGGACAGGAGTATGGCTACACCTTC. As protein: CASSLTGQEYGYTF. The chain joins TRBV7-3 to TRBJ1-2; 8 nucleotides align to TRBD1. This CDR3 region has 14 residues. Germline CDR1 SGHTA, CDR2 FQGTGA. The J segment lost 5 bases and the V segment lost 0 bases, leaving 2 bases of the junction unmatched.

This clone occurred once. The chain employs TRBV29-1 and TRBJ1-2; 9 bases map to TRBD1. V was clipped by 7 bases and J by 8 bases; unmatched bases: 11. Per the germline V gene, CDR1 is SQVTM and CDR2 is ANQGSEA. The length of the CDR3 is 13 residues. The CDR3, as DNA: TGCAGCGGGACCCTGACAGGGGGATCCGGCTACACCTTC. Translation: CSGTLTGGSGYTF. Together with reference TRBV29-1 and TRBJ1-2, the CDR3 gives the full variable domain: SAVISQKPSRDICQRGTSLTIQCQVDSQVTMMFWYRQQPGQSLTLIATANQGSEATYESGFVIDKFPISRPNLTFSTLTVSNMSPEDSSIYLCSGTLTGGSGYTFGSGTRLTVV.

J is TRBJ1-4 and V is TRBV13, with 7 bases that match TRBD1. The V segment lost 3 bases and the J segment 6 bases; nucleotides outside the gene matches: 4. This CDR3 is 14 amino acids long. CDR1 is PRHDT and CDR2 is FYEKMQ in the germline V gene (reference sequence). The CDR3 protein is CASSFRDRDEKLFF. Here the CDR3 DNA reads TGTGCCAGCAGCTTCCGGGACAGAGATGAAAAACTGTTTTTT.

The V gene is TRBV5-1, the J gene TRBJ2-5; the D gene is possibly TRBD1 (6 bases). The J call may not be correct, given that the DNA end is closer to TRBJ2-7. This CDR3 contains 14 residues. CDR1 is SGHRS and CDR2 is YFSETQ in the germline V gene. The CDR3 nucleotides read TGCGCCAGCAGCTTGGGGACAGACTCCTACGAGCAGTACTTC. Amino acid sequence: CASSLGTDSYEQYF.

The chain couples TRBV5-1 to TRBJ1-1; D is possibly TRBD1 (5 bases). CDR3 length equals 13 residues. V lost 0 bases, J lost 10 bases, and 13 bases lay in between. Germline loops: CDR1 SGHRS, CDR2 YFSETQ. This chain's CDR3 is CASSLGGGDTAFF. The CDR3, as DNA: TGCGCCAGCAGCTTGGGGGGAGGGGATACAGCTTTCTTT.

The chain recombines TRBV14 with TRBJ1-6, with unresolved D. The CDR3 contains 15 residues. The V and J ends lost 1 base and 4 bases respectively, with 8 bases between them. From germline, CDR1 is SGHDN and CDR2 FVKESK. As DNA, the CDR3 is TGTGCCAGCAGCCAAGTCGGGGAGTATAATTCACCCCTCCACTTT. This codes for CASSQVGEYNSPLHF.

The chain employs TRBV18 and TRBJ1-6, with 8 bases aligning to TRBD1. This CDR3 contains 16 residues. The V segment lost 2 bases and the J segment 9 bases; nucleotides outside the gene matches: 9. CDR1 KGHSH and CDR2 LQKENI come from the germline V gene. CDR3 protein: CASSPFNGQGSSPLHF. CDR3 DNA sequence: TGTGCCAGCTCACCATTTAACGGACAGGGTAGTTCACCCCTCCACTTT.

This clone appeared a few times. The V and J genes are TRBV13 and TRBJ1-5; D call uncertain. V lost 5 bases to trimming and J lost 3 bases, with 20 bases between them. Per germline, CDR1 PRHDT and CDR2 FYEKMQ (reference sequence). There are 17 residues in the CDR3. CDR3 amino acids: CASSPPREYTSNQPQHF. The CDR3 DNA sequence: TGTGCCAGCAGCCCGCCCCGGGAGTACACTTCCAATCAGCCCCAGCATTTT.

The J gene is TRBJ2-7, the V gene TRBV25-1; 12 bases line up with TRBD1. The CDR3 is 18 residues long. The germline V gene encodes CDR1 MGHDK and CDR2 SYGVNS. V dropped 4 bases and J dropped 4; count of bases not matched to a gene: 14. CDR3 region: CASSARPGTGGRKYEQYF. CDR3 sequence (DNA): TGTGCCAGCAGTGCCCGACCAGGGACAGGGGGCAGAAAGTACGAGCAGTACTTC.

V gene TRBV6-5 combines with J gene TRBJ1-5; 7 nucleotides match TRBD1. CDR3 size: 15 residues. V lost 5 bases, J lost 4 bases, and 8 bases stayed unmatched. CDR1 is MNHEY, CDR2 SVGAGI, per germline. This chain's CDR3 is CASSGTTGPNQPQHF. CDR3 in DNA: TGTGCCAGCAGTGGAACGACAGGGCCTAATCAGCCCCAGCATTTT.

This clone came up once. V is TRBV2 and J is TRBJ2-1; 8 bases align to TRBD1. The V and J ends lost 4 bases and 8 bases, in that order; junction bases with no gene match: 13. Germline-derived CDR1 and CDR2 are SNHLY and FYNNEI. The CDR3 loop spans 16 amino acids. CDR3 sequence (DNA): TGTGCCAGCAGTGGCCCGGACAGGGTAGGTCAGGATGAGCAGTTCTTC. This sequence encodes CASSGPDRVGQDEQFF.

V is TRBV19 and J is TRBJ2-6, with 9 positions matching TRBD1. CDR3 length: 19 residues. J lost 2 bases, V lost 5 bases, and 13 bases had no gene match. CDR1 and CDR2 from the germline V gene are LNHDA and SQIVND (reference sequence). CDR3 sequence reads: CASSLLPTGGSAGANVLTF. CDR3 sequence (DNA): TGTGCCAGTAGTCTGCTCCCGACAGGGGGTTCCGCTGGGGCCAACGTCCTGACTTTC.

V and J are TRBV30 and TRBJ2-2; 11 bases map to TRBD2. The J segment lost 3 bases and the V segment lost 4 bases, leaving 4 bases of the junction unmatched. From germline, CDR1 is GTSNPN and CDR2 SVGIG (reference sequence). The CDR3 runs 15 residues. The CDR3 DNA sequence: TGTGCCTGGATAGCGGGGGGGCTTGACACCGGGGAGCTGTTTTTT. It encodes CAWIAGGLDTGELFF.

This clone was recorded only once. The CDR3: CASSTGLNGETQYF. The CDR3 DNA reads as TGTGCCAGTAGTACAGGATTGAACGGAGAGACCCAGTACTTC. The chain is built from TRBV19 and TRBJ2-5; no definite D call. Germline assignment: CDR1 LNHDA and CDR2 SQIVND (reference sequence). This CDR3 contains 14 residues. The V end lost 4 bases, the J end lost 4 bases, and 13 bases lay between the germline ends. Based on the CDR3 plus reference TRBV19 and TRBJ2-5, the full variable domain is DGGITQSPKYLFRKEGQNVTLSCEQNLNHDAMYWYRQDPGQGLRLIYYSQIVNDFQKGDIAEGYSVSREKKESFPLTVTSAQKNPTAFYLCASSTGLNGETQYFGPGTRLLVL.